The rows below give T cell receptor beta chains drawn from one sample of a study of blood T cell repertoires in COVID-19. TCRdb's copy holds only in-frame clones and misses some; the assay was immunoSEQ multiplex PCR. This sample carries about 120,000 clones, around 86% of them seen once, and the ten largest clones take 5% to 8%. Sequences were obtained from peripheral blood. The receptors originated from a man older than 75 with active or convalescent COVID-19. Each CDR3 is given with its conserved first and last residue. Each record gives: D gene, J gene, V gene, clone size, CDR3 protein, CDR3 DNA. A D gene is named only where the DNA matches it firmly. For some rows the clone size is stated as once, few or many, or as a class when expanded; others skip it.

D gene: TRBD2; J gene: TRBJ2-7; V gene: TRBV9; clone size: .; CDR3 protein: CASSRTSGSSYEQYF; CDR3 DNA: TGTGCCAGCAGCCGAACTAGCGGGAGTTCCTACGAGCAGTACTTC
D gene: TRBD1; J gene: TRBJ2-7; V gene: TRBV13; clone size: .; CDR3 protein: CASSLGAGGVYEQYF; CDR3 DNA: TGTGCCAGCAGCTTAGGGGCAGGGGGTGTCTACGAGCAGTACTTC
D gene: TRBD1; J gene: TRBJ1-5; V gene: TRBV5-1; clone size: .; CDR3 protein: CASSLEGQGYQPQHF; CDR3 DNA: TGCGCCAGCAGCTTAGAAGGACAGGGGTATCAGCCCCAGCATTTT
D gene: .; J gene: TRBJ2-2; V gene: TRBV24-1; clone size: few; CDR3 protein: CATSEVSTENTGELFF; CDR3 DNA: TGTGCCACCAGTGAGGTCTCTACAGAGAACACCGGGGAGCTGTTTTTT
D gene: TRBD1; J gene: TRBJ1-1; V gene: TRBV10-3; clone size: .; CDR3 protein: CAISPGTGDGGTEAFF; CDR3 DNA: TGTGCCATCAGCCCCGGGACAGGGGACGGGGGCACTGAAGCTTTCTTT
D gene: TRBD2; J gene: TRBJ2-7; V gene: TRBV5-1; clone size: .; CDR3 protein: CASRSQTSDEQYF; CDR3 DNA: TGCGCCAGCAGATCACAGACTAGCGACGAGCAGTACTTC
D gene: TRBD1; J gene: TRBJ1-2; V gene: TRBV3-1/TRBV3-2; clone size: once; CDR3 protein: CASSRLDRDHGYTF; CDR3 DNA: TGTGCCAGCAGCCGACTAGACAGGGACCATGGCTACACCTTC
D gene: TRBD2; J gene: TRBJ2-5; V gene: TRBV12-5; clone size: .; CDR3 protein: CASGMTGTRGETQYF; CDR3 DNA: TGTGCTAGTGGTATGACCGGGACTAGGGGAGAGACCCAGTACTTC
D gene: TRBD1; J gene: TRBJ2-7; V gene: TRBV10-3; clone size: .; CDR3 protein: CAISERTGASYEQYF; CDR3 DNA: TGTGCCATCAGTGAGCGGACAGGGGCGTCCTACGAGCAGTACTTC
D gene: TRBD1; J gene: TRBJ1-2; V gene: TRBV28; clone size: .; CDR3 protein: CASRDRAHGYTF; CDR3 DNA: TGTGCCAGCAGGGACAGGGCTCATGGCTACACCTTC
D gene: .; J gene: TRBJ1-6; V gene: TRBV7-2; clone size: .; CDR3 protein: CASSYGDNSPLHF; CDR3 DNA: TGTGCCAGCAGTTACGGTGATAATTCACCCCTCCACTTT
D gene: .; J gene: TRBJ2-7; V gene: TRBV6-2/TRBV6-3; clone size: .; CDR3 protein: CASSLAGLLEQYF; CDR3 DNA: TGTGCCAGCAGTCTGGCGGGACTTCTCGAGCAGTACTTC
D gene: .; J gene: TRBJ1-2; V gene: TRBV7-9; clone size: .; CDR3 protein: CASSSGALYGYTF; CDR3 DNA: TGTGCCAGCAGCAGCGGGGCCCTCTATGGCTACACCTTC
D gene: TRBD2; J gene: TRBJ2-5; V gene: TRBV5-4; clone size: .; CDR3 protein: CASSSATSGRIETQYF; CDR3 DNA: TGTGCCAGCAGCTCTGCGACTAGCGGGAGAATCGAGACCCAGTACTTC
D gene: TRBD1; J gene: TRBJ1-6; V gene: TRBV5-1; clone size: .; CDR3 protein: CASSHPTGGSSYNSPLHF; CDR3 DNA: TGCGCCAGCAGCCATCCGACAGGGGGGAGCTCCTATAATTCACCCCTCCACTTT
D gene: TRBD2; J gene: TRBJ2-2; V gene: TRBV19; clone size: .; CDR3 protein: CASSKAGGLAGELFF; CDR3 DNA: TGTGCCAGTAGTAAAGCGGGAGGGCTGGCCGGGGAGCTGTTTTTT
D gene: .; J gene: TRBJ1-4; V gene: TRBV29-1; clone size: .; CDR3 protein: CSASLTRGEKLFF; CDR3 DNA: TGCAGCGCCTCGCTGACACGGGGGGAAAAACTGTTTTTT
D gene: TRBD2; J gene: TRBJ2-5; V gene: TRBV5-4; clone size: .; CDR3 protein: CASSLAAGGLETQYF; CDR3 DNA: TGTGCCAGCAGCTTGGCAGCGGGGGGCTTAGAGACCCAGTACTTC
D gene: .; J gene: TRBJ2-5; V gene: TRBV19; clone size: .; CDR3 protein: CASSIWGVRETQYF; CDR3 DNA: TGTGCCAGTAGTATTTGGGGGGTTCGAGAGACCCAGTACTTC
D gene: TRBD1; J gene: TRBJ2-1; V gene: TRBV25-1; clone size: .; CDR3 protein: CASSGTGGLNEQFF; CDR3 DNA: TGTGCCAGCAGTGGGACAGGGGGCTTGAATGAGCAGTTCTTC
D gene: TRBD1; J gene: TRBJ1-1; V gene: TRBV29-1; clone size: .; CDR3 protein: CSALIGTWTGYFMNTEAFF; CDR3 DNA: TGCAGCGCCTTGATAGGGACCTGGACAGGGTACTTCATGAACACTGAAGCTTTCTTT
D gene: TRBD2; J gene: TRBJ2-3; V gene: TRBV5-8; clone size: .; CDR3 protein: CASRSLAGVGPDTQYF; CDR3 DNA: TGTGCCAGCAGGTCCCTAGCGGGAGTCGGGCCAGATACGCAGTATTTT
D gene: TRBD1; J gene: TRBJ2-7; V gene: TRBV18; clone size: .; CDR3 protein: CASSRQRQGDEQYF; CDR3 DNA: TGTGCCAGCTCACGTCAGCGACAGGGTGACGAGCAGTACTTC
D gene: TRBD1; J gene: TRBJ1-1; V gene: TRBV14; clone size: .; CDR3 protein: CASSQLGQQNQAFF; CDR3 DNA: TGTGCCAGCAGCCAGTTGGGACAGCAGAATCAAGCTTTCTTT
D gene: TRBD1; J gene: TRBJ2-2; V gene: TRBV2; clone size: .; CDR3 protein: CASRHRGHNTGELFF; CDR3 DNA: TGTGCCAGCAGACACAGGGGACACAACACCGGGGAGCTGTTTTTT
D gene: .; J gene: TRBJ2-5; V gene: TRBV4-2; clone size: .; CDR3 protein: CASSQESFVGETQYF; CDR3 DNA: TGTGCCAGCAGCCAAGAGAGTTTTGTCGGAGAGACCCAGTACTTC
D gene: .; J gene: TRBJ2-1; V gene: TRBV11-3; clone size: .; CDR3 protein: CASSSGTFSYNEQFF; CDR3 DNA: TGTGCCAGCAGCTCAGGGACTTTTTCTTACAATGAGCAGTTCTTC
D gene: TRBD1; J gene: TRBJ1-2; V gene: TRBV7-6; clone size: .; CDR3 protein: CASSEETGRTYGYTF; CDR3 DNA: TGTGCCAGCAGCGAGGAGACAGGGAGAACCTATGGCTACACCTTC
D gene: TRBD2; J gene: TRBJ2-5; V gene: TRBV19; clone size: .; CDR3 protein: CASTNGAAGPQETQYF; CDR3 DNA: TGTGCCAGTACGAACGGAGCAGCGGGGCCGCAAGAGACCCAGTACTTC
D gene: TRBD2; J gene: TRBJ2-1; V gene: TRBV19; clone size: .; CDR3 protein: CASSIEGTSVSSYNEQFF; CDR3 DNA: TGTGCCAGTAGTATAGAGGGGACTAGCGTGAGCTCCTACAATGAGCAGTTCTTC
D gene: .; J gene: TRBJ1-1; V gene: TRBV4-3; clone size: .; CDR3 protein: CASSLNRDTEAFF; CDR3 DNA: TGCGCCAGCAGCCTCAACAGGGACACTGAAGCTTTCTTT
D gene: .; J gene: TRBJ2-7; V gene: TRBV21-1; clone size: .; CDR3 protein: CASSQCGGLAVGSSYEQYF; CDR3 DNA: TGTGCCAGCAGCCAGTGCGGGGGACTAGCGGTAGGCTCCTCCTACGAGCAGTACTTC
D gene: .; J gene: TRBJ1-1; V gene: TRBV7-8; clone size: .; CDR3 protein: CASSLAEGNTEAFF; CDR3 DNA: TGTGCCAGCAGCTTAGCAGAGGGGAACACTGAAGCTTTCTTT
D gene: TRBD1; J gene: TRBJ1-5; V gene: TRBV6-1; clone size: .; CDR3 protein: CASSVSGQGAWQPQHF; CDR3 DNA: TGTGCCAGCAGTGTTTCGGGACAGGGGGCTTGGCAGCCCCAGCATTTT
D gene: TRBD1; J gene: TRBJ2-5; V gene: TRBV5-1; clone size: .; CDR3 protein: CASTKTGGLQETQYF; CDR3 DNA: TGCGCCAGCACCAAGACAGGGGGCCTCCAAGAGACCCAGTACTTC
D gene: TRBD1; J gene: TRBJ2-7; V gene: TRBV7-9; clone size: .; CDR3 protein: CASSLYGTDEQYF; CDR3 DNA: TGTGCCAGCAGTTTATACGGGACAGACGAGCAGTACTTC
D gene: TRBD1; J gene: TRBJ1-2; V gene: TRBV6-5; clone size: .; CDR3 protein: CASRATGHYYGYTF; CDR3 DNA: TGTGCCAGCAGGGCGACAGGGCACTACTATGGCTACACCTTC
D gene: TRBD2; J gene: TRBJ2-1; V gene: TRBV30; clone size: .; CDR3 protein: CAWTPKLAGGFGEQFF; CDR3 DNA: TGTGCCTGGACCCCAAAACTAGCGGGAGGTTTCGGTGAGCAGTTCTTC
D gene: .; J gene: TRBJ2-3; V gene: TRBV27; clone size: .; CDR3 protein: CASSRREDTQYF; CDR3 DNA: TGTGCCAGCAGTCGACGGGAAGATACGCAGTATTTT
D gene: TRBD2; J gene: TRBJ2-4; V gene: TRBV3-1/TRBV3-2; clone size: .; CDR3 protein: CASSQISGTKNIQYF; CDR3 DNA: TGTGCCAGCAGCCAAATTAGCGGGACCAAAAACATTCAGTACTTC
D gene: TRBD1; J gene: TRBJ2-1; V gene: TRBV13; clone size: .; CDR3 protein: CASSGGQVVEQFF; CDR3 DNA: TGTGCCAGCAGCGGGGGACAGGTGGTAGAGCAGTTCTTC
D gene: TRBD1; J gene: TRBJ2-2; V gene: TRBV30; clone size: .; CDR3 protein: CAWSVRDRAGTGELFF; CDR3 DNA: TGTGCCTGGAGTGTACGGGACAGGGCGGGCACCGGGGAGCTGTTTTTT
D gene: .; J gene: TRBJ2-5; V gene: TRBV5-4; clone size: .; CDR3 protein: CASSQDTGETQYF; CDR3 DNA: TGTGCCAGCAGCCAAGACACAGGGGAGACCCAGTACTTC
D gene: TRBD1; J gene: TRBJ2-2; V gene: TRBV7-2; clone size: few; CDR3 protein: CASSGTGTGELFF; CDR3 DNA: TGTGCCAGCAGCGGGACAGGCACCGGGGAGCTGTTTTTT
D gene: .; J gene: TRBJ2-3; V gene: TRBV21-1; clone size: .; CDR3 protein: CASSTSKEAGPHTDTQYF; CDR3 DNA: TGTGCCAGCAGCACTTCCAAGGAAGCGGGGCCCCACACAGATACGCAGTATTTT
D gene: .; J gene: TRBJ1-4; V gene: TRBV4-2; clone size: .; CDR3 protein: CASSQRGNEKLFF; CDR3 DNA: TGTGCCAGCAGCCAAAGGGGGAATGAAAAACTGTTTTTT
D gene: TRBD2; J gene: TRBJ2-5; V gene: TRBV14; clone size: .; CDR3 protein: CASSQGLAGETQYF; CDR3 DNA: TGTGCCAGCAGCCAAGGACTAGCAGGCGAGACCCAGTACTTC
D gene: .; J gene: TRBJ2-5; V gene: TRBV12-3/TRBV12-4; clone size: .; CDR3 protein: CASSGIGETQYF; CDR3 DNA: TGTGCCAGCAGCGGGATCGGGGAGACCCAGTACTTC
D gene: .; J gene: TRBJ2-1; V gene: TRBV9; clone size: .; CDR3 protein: CASSVGGSYNEQFF; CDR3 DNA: TGTGCCAGCAGCGTGGGGGGCTCCTACAATGAGCAGTTCTTC
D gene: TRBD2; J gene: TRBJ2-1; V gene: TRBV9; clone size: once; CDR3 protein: CASSVAGLLYNEQFF; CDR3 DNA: TGTGCCAGCAGCGTAGCGGGACTACTATACAATGAGCAGTTCTTC
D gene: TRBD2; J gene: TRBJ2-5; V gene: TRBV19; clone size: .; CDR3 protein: CASSISPRGGWETQYF; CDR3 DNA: TGTGCCAGTAGTATCTCTCCGCGGGGGGGCTGGGAGACCCAGTACTTC
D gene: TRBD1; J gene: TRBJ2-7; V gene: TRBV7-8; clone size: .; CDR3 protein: CASSLGQGYSYEQYF; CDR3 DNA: TGTGCCAGCAGCCTAGGACAGGGATATTCTTACGAGCAGTACTTC
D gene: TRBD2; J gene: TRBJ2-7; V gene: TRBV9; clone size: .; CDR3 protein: CASSVDGGAYEQYF; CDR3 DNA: TGTGCCAGCAGCGTAGACGGGGGGGCTTACGAGCAGTACTTC
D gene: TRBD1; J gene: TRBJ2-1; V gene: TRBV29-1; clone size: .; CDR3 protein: CSVEGTGVSYNEQFF; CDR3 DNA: TGCAGCGTTGAGGGGACAGGGGTCTCCTACAATGAGCAGTTCTTC
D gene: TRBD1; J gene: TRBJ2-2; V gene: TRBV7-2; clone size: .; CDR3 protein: CASSLWTGVTGELFF; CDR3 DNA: TGTGCCAGCAGCTTATGGACAGGGGTAACCGGGGAGCTGTTTTTT